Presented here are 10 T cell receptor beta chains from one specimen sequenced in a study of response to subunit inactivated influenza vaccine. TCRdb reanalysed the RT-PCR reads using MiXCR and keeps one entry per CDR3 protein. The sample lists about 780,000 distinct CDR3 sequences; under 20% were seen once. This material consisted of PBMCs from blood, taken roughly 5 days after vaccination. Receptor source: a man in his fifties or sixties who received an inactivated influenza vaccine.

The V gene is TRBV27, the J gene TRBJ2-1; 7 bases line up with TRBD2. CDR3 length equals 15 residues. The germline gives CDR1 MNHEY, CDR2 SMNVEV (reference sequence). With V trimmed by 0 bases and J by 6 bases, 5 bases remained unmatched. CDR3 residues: CASSLSSGLLNEQFF. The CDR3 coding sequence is TGTGCCAGCAGTTTATCTAGCGGGCTTCTCAATGAGCAGTTCTTC.

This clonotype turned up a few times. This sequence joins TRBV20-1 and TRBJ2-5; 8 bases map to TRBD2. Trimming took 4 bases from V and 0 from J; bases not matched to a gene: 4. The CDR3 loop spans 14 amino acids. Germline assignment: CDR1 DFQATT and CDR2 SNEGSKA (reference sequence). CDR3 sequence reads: CSATSGRHQETQYF. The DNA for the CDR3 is TGCAGTGCTACCAGCGGGAGACACCAAGAGACCCAGTACTTC.

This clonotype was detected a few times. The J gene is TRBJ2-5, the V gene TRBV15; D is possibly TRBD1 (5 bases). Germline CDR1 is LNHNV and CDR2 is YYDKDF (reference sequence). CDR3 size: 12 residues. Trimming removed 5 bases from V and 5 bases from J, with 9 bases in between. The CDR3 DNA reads TGTGCCACCAGCCTGAACAGGGAGACCCAGTACTTC. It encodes CATSLNRETQYF. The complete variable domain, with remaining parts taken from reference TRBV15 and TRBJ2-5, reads DAMVIQNPRYQVTQFGKPVTLSCSQTLNHNVMYWYQQKSSQAPKLLFHYYDKDFNNEADTPDNFQSRRPNTSFCFLDIRSPGLGDTAMYLCATSLNRETQYFGPGTRLLVL.

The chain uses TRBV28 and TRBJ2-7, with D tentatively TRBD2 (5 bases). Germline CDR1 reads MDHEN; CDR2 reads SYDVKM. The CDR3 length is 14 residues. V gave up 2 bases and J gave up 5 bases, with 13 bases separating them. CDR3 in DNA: TGTGCCAGCAGTTTAAGCGGAACCGCACACGAGCAGTACTTC. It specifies CASSLSGTAHEQYF.

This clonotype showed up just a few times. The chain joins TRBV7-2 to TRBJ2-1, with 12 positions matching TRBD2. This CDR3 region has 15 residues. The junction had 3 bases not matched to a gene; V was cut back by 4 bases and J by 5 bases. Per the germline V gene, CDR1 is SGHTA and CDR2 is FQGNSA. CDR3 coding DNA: TGTGCCAGCAGCTCACGACTAGCGGGAGACAATGAGCAGTTCTTC. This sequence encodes CASSSRLAGDNEQFF.

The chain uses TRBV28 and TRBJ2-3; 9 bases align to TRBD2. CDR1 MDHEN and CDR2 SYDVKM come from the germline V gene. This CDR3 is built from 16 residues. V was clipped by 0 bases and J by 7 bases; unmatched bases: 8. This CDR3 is CASSLWERGVKNTQYF. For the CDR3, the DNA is TGTGCCAGCAGTTTATGGGAGCGGGGGGTGAAAAATACGCAGTATTTT.

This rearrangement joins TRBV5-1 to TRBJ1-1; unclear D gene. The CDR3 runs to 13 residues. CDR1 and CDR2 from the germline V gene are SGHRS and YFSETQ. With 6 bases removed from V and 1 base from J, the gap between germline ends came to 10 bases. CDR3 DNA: TGCGCCAGCACCCCCGCGGAGAACACTGAAGCTTTCTTT. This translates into CASTPAENTEAFF.

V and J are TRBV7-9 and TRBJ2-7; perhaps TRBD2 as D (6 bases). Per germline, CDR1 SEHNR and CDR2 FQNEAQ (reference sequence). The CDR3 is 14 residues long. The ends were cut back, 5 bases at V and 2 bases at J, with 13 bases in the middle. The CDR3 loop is CASSRPSVPYEQYF. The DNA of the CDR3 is TGTGCCAGCAGCCGACCTAGCGTCCCCTACGAGCAGTACTTC.

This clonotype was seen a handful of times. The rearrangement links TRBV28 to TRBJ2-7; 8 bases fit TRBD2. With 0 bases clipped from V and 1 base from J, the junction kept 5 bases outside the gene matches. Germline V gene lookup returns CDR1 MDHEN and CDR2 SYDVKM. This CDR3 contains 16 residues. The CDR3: CASSLWLAGASYEQYF. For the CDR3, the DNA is TGTGCCAGCAGTTTATGGCTAGCGGGTGCATCCTACGAGCAGTACTTC.

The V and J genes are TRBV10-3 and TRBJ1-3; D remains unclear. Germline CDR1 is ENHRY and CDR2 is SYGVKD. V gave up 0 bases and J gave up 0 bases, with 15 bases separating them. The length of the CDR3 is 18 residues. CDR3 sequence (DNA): TGTGCCATCAGTGAGTCGGTCGGGAGGATGTTCTCTGGAAACACCATATATTTT. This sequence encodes CAISESVGRMFSGNTIYF.